This TCR beta chain was sequenced for a study of blood T cell repertoires in COVID-19. The V gene's germline CDR1 is MNHEY and CDR2 SVGAGI. V trimming: 4 bases; J trimming: 9 bases; junction bases outside the gene matches: 6. CDR3 length: 13 amino acids. Original analysis: Nucleated cell counts were estimated from reference gene primer amplification. Some clones are missing from TCRdb's copy, which holds only in-frame ones; the method was immunoSEQ multiplex PCR. V and J calls and clone size follow that table, whereas D and trimming were derived from the DNA. The top ten clones hold about 2.9% of a sample with 350,000 to 450,000 clones, around 86% of them seen once.

Source material: peripheral blood. The V call is TRBV6-5, the J call TRBJ1-1; 9 bases agree with TRBD1. The sequence was collected from a human donor in a cohort sampled during active COVID-19. The CDR3 loop is CASSSGQGLQAFF. The CDR3 nucleotides read TGTGCCAGCAGTTCGGGACAGGGACTCCAAGCTTTCTTT.